The next 5 T cell receptor beta chains were all read from a single sample in a study of T-cell memory formation after mild COVID-19. TCRdb reprocessed the 5' RACE reads with MiXCR, giving one entry per CDR3 protein. The table has roughly 350,000 distinct CDR3 sequences, under 30% seen once; the top ten hold roughly 14%. The material sequenced was PBMCs or a T cell subset sorted from them (not recorded which). These receptors were taken from an adult woman who had mild COVID-19 (a few samples of this study predate the infection). Cell type and time point are not known.

This clonotype was detected a few times. The CDR3 DNA sequence: TGTGCCAGCAGCTTGGTGGGGGAAGAGACCCAGTACTTC. It yields the protein CASSLVGEETQYF. The chain couples TRBV7-2 to TRBJ2-5, with D perhaps TRBD1 or TRBD2 (5 bases each). The germline gives CDR1 SGHTA, CDR2 FQGNSA. CDR3 size: 13 residues. V was pared by 3 bases and J by 3 bases, with 8 bases between.

This clonotype has just a few counts. This chain connects TRBV7-2 to TRBJ2-3; D remains unclear. The ends were cut back, 3 bases at V and 7 bases at J, with 14 bases in the middle. The CDR3 length is 14 residues. Per the germline V gene, CDR1 is SGHTA and CDR2 is FQGNSA. CDR3 bases: TGTGCCAGCAGCTTGGAAGGGAAAAGAAATACGCAGTATTTT. This encodes CASSLEGKRNTQYF. The full variable domain, completed using reference TRBV7-2 and TRBJ2-3, is GAGVSQSPSNKVTEKGKDVELRCDPISGHTALYWYRQSLGQGLEFLIYFQGNSAPDKSGLPSDRFSAERTGGSVSTLTIQRTQQEDSAVYLCASSLEGKRNTQYFGPGTRLTVL.

The V and J genes are TRBV5-1 and TRBJ2-3; D is uncertain. The length of the CDR3 is 15 residues. The V gene lost 0 bases and the J gene lost 0 bases, with 8 bases spanning the gap. Germline V lookup: CDR1 SGHRS, CDR2 YFSETQ. CDR3 region: CASSLDEPSTDTQYF. For the CDR3, the DNA is TGCGCCAGCAGCTTGGACGAACCCAGCACAGATACGCAGTATTTT.

This clonotype has a handful of counts. The chain combines TRBV5-1 with TRBJ2-1; D is tentatively TRBD1 or TRBD2 (6 bases each). Trimming cost V 4 bases and J 4 bases, with 15 bases left between them. The CDR3 sequence is 15 residues long. Germline CDR1 reads SGHRS; CDR2 reads YFSETQ. Written as DNA, the CDR3 is TGCGCCAGCAGCCCGGGGGCCCCCCTATACAATGAGCAGTTCTTC. It encodes CASSPGAPLYNEQFF.

The chain links TRBV18 to TRBJ1-4; D is possibly TRBD1 (5 bases). CDR1 KGHSH and CDR2 LQKENI come from the germline V gene. V was trimmed by 3 bases and J by 7 bases, leaving 18 bases between them. The CDR3 sequence is 16 residues long. This CDR3 is CASSPRGGQGGEKLFF. Written as DNA, the CDR3 is TGTGCCAGCTCACCCCGTGGTGGGCAGGGCGGTGAAAAACTGTTTTTT.